The 18 T cell receptor beta chains below were found in one sample sequenced in a study of blood T cell repertoires in COVID-19. Produced via immunoSEQ multiplex PCR; TCRdb's table is partial and in-frame only. The sample holds roughly 250,000 clones, over 80% seen once. The sample consisted of PBMCs or T cells enriched from blood (not recorded which). The receptors stem from a woman aged 40 to 49 who had been exposed to COVID-19.

The V call is TRBV19, the J call TRBJ1-2, with TRBD1 as a possible D gene (6 bases). V lost 5 bases and J lost 2, with 15 bases in between. Germline CDR1 is LNHDA and CDR2 is SQIVND (reference sequence). CDR3 length: 15 residues. CDR3 in amino acids: CASSAQGPGNYGYTF. The CDR3 bases are TGTGCCAGTAGTGCACAGGGACCAGGGAACTATGGCTACACCTTC.

This chain connects TRBV6-6 to TRBJ1-1; 7 nucleotides line up with TRBD1. Trimming cost V 6 bases and J 1 base; bases outside gene matches: 14. Germline values: CDR1 MNHNY, CDR2 SVGAGI (reference sequence). This CDR3 is 17 amino acids long. The CDR3 nucleotides are TGTGCCAGCAGCCGAAGTAGGGAACAGGGGCCGAACACTGAAGCTTTCTTT. Protein: CASSRSREQGPNTEAFF.

The chain joins TRBV10-3 to TRBJ2-5; tentatively, D is TRBD1 (5 bases). Germline CDR1 and CDR2: ENHRY and SYGVKD. The CDR3 sequence is 11 residues long. The V end lost 4 bases, the J end lost 5 bases, and 5 bases lay between the germline ends. CDR3 in DNA: TGTGCCATCAGTGGGGGCGAGACCCAGTACTTC. Protein product: CAISGGETQYF.

The J gene is TRBJ1-4, the V gene TRBV18; 7 bases line up with TRBD1. The V gene end was trimmed by 4 bases and the J gene end by 4 bases; junction bases not matched to a gene: 6. The CDR3 sequence is 15 residues long. Looked up from germline, CDR1 is KGHSH and CDR2 is LQKENI. The CDR3 is CASSLRTGNNEKLFF. DNA of the CDR3: TGTGCCAGCTCACTCCGGACAGGAAATAATGAAAAACTGTTTTTT. The variable domain in full, with the rest retrieved from reference TRBV18 and TRBJ1-4, is NAGVMQNPRHLVRRRGQEARLRCSPMKGHSHVYWYRQLPEEGLKFMVYLQKENIIDESGMPKERFSAEFPKEGPSILRIQQVVRGDSAAYFCASSLRTGNNEKLFFGSGTQLSVL.

The chain carries TRBV2 and TRBJ2-3, with 8 bases fitting TRBD2. After removal of 4 bases from V and 6 bases from J, the junction contained 9 bases not matched to a gene. Germline values: CDR1 SNHLY, CDR2 FYNNEI. The CDR3 has 15 residues. The chain's CDR3 is CASSGARGGRDTQYF. The CDR3 DNA sequence: TGTGCCAGCAGTGGAGCCCGGGGGGGCCGGGATACGCAGTATTTT.

This chain joins TRBV2 and TRBJ2-4; 7 positions match TRBD2. The CDR3 is 15 amino acids. V dropped 8 bases and J dropped 0; count of bases not matched to a gene: 7. In germline, CDR1 is SNHLY, CDR2 FYNNEI. The CDR3 DNA is TGTGCCAGCTGGGGGGGACGGTTAGCCAAAAACATTCAGTACTTC. Translating it yields CASWGGRLAKNIQYF.

The V gene is TRBV2, the J gene TRBJ2-7; TRBD1 aligns across 7 bases. Germline CDR1 and CDR2: SNHLY and FYNNEI. The CDR3 is 12 amino acids. V lost 7 bases to trimming and J lost 3 bases; unmatched junction nucleotides: 3. The CDR3 DNA follows: TGTGCCAGCACGCGGACAGGCTACGAGCAGTACGTC. Its protein product is CASTRTGYEQYV.

Only a few counts were recorded for this clone. This chain uses TRBV28 with TRBJ1-5; D is possibly TRBD1 (5 bases). The CDR3 loop spans 15 amino acids. Trimming cost V 3 bases and J 5 bases, with 14 bases left between them. The germline CDR1 and CDR2 sequences are MDHEN and SYDVKM. CDR3 in DNA: TGTGCCAGCAGTTTCCAGCGGGGGAACTATCAGCCCCAGCATTTT. It yields the protein CASSFQRGNYQPQHF.

The CDR3 DNA sequence: TGTGCCAGCAGCCAAGATCGGTCGGGAGTTTGGACAGATACGCAGTATTTT. Its translation: CASSQDRSGVWTDTQYF. J is TRBJ2-3 and V is TRBV14; D is perhaps TRBD2 (6 bases). Germline-derived CDR1 and CDR2 are SGHDN and FVKESK. Trimming left V 0 bases short and J 3 bases short, with 16 bases between. The CDR3 runs 17 residues. The complete variable domain, with remaining parts taken from reference TRBV14 and TRBJ2-3, reads EAGVTQFPSHSVIEKGQTVTLRCDPISGHDNLYWYRRVMGKEIKFLLHFVKESKQDESGMPNNRFLAERTGGTYSTLKVQPAELEDSGVYFCASSQDRSGVWTDTQYFGPGTRLTVL.

For this clone: A read error may account for a junction end that differs from germline. The CDR3 is CASSFPLDLF. DNA of the CDR3: TGTGCCAGCAGCTTCCCTCTAGACCTTTTT. The chain has TRBV5-8 and TRBJ1-5; no reliable D call. The CDR3 is 10 amino acids. Germline V gene sequence: CDR1 SGHTS, CDR2 YDEGEE. Looking up the rest from reference TRBV5-8 and TRBJ1-5 gives the full variable domain: EAGVTQSPTHLIKTRGQQATLRCSPISGHTSVYWYQQALGLGLQFLLWYDEGEERNRGNFPPRFSGRQFPNYSSELNVNALELEDSALYLCASSFPLDLFGDGTRLSIL.

The rearrangement links TRBV27 to TRBJ2-1; 7 nucleotides line up with TRBD1. The CDR3 runs 17 residues. Germline values: CDR1 MNHEY, CDR2 SMNVEV (reference sequence). V was clipped by 2 bases and J by 6 bases; unmatched bases: 13. The CDR3 spells CASSLRVGDRALNEQFF. The CDR3 nucleotides read TGTGCCAGCAGTTTAAGGGTAGGAGACAGGGCCCTCAATGAGCAGTTCTTC.

This rearrangement joins TRBV11-3 to TRBJ1-1; D gene ambiguous. Germline V gives CDR1 SGHNT, CDR2 YENEEA. Trimming pared 5 bases from V and 1 base from J, leaving 17 bases between. This CDR3 contains 16 residues. As DNA, the CDR3 is TGTGCCAGCAGCCCACGACTGCCAGAGAAGAACACTGAAGCTTTCTTT. It yields the protein CASSPRLPEKNTEAFF.

The chain joins TRBV30 to TRBJ2-1; D is perhaps TRBD2 (6 bases). CDR1 and CDR2 from the germline V gene are GTSNPN and SVGIG (reference sequence). V was trimmed by 0 bases and J by 3 bases, leaving 9 bases between them. This CDR3 is 14 amino acids long. The CDR3 is CAWSVGGIYNEQFF. The CDR3 DNA is TGTGCCTGGAGTGTTGGGGGGATCTACAATGAGCAGTTCTTC.

The chain carries TRBV28 and TRBJ1-3; D remains unclear. V was cut by 3 bases and J by 9 bases, with 9 bases left in between. The CDR3 has 12 residues. Germline-derived CDR1 and CDR2 are MDHEN and SYDVKM. The CDR3, as DNA: TGTGCCAGCAGTTTTGCAGACTCCACCATATATTTT. Translating it yields CASSFADSTIYF.

This chain links TRBV5-1 with TRBJ1-1; D remains unclear. Looked up from germline, CDR1 is SGHRS and CDR2 is YFSETQ. V was trimmed by 1 base and J by 1 base, leaving 11 bases between them. This CDR3 is built from 15 residues. CDR3 loop: CASSLMVQENTEAFF. CDR3 in DNA: TGCGCCAGCAGCTTGATGGTCCAGGAGAACACTGAAGCTTTCTTT. The full variable domain, its missing parts supplied by reference TRBV5-1 and TRBJ1-1, is KAGVTQTPRYLIKTRGQQVTLSCSPISGHRSVSWYQQTPGQGLQFLFEYFSETQRNKGNFPGRFSGRQFSNSRSEMNVSTLELGDSALYLCASSLMVQENTEAFFGQGTRLTVV.

Comment on this clone: The junction departs from germline at one end; a sequencing error may be responsible. The chain carries TRBV7-7 and TRBJ2-5; 7 bases agree with TRBD1. The germline gives CDR1 SSHAT, CDR2 FNYEAQ (reference sequence). The CDR3 totals 14 residues. The CDR3 region is CASSVYRGKETQYF. The CDR3 DNA follows: TGTGCTAGCAGCGTCTACAGGGGAAAAGAGACCCAGTACTTC.

The gene calls are TRBV19 and TRBJ1-2; TRBD1 matches at 9 bases. Germline trimming cut 6 bases from V and 2 bases from J; bases unmatched to any gene: 7. This CDR3 spans 15 amino acids. Germline loops: CDR1 LNHDA, CDR2 SQIVND (reference sequence). The CDR3 loop is CASRGGTGYNYGYTF. CDR3 nucleotides: TGTGCCAGTAGGGGCGGGACAGGGTACAACTATGGCTACACCTTC.

V gene TRBV10-3 combines with J gene TRBJ1-1; 9 bases map to TRBD1. Germline trimming cut 3 bases from V and 12 bases from J; bases unmatched to any gene: 8. This CDR3 is 13 amino acids long. Per germline, CDR1 ENHRY and CDR2 SYGVKD. CDR3 amino acids: CAISETDRGSSFF. The CDR3 DNA is TGTGCCATCAGTGAAACCGACAGGGGGTCATCTTTCTTT.